This section outlines one T cell receptor (beta chain) sequence together with its context. This sample was included in a study of blood T cell repertoires in COVID-19. The wider study: Specimens from acute and convalescent COVID-19 originated in the United States, Italy and Spain. The analysed material was cDNA or gDNA that came from T cells, B-cell-depleted T cells, or PBMCs.

Original processing methods: Reference gene primer amplification gave estimated nucleated cell counts. Sequenced by immunoSEQ multiplex PCR; TCRdb stores in-frame clones only, minus some. V and J calls and clone size are given by that table; D and trimming were obtained from the DNA. The sample lists just under 65,000 clones, under 80% occurring once. V lost 2 bases and J 0 bases, leaving 21 bases between the germline ends. The CDR3 runs 20 residues. Germline CDR1 and CDR2: SGHRS and YFSETQ. The J gene is TRBJ2-6, the V gene TRBV5-1; D is perhaps TRBD1 (6 bases). The sequence came from a human donor in a cohort sampled during active COVID-19. The sequencing sample was made of peripheral blood. The CDR3 loop reads CASSFRATGQGYSGANVLTF. The CDR3 nucleotides read TGCGCCAGCAGCTTTCGGGCCACGGGACAAGGATACTCTGGGGCCAACGTCCTGACTTTC.